A selection of T cell receptor beta chains follows, all from one sample in a study of blood T cells in healthy people across ages. TCRdb re-derived calls from the 5' RACE reads in MiXCR, one entry per CDR3 protein. In the table there are around 600,000 distinct CDR3 sequences, around half of which are singletons. The material sequenced was blood. The receptors derive from an elderly man in good health. The CDR3 runs from the conserved cysteine through the conserved F or W. A D gene is named only where the DNA matches it firmly. Part of the rows lack a size; the others show once, few, many or a class for expanded clones.

length | D | size | J | V | DNA | CDR3
19 | TRBD2 | - | TRBJ2-5 | TRBV20-1 | TGCAGTGCTAGAGTGGTACGAGGACTAGCGGGAGGGCCGAAAGAGACCCAGTACTTC | CSARVVRGLAGGPKETQYF
15 | TRBD1 | few | TRBJ1-2 | TRBV7-9 | TGTGCCAGCAGCGCGGGACAGGGGGCGACGAATGGCTACACCTTC | CASSAGQGATNGYTF
17 | TRBD2 | once | TRBJ2-1 | TRBV9 | TGTGCCAGCAGCGTAGTCGATCGGTCTAGCGGGGGGGCTGAGCAGTTCTTC | CASSVVDRSSGGAEQFF
15 | - | once | TRBJ1-1 | TRBV5-1 | TGCGCCAGCAGCTTGCGGACGGCCTCGAACACTGAAGCTTTCTTT | CASSLRTASNTEAFF
12 | - | few | TRBJ2-4 | TRBV7-2 | TGTGCCAGCAGCTTAGCGGGAAGGGAGCAGTACTTC | CASSLAGREQYF
13 | - | - | TRBJ1-6 | TRBV7-2 | TGTGCCAGCAGCTCCCGCGGTAGTTCACCCCTCCACTTT | CASSSRGSSPLHF
14 | - | - | TRBJ2-7 | TRBV6-2/TRBV6-3 | TGTGCCAGCAGACGAGCGGCATTGTCGTACGAGCAGTACTTC | CASRRAALSYEQYF
16 | - | - | TRBJ2-1 | TRBV21-1 | TGTGCCAGCAGCTCCTCCGGGACACCTCTCTTCAATGAGCAGTTCTTC | CASSSSGTPLFNEQFF
14 | - | few | TRBJ2-1 | TRBV4-2 | TGTGCCAGCAGCCAAGCCTCCTTAAATTATGAGCAGTTCTTC | CASSQASLNYEQFF
14 | - | - | TRBJ1-1 | TRBV5-1 | TGCGCCAGCAGCTTGACAGGGAGGCGCGCTGAAGCTTTCTTT | CASSLTGRRAEAFF
17 | TRBD2 | - | TRBJ2-3 | TRBV7-9 | TGTGCCAGCAGCCTTTTGACTAGCGGGGATCACACAGATACGCAGTATTTT | CASSLLTSGDHTDTQYF
14 | - | few | TRBJ1-1 | TRBV14 | TGTGCCAGCAGCCAAGATCGCACTAACACTGAAGCTTTCTTT | CASSQDRTNTEAFF
15 | - | - | TRBJ2-3 | TRBV29-1 | TGCAGCGTTGAAGGATTAGCGGAGAGCACAGATACGCAGTATTTT | CSVEGLAESTDTQYF
15 | TRBD1 | few | TRBJ2-7 | TRBV7-9 | TGTGCCAGCAGCCCTGGGACAGGCCAAACCTACGAGCAGTACTTC | CASSPGTGQTYEQYF
13 | - | - | TRBJ2-4 | TRBV5-6 | TGTGCCAGCAGCTTTCGAGCCAAAAACATTCAGTACTTC | CASSFRAKNIQYF
16 | - | few | TRBJ2-3 | TRBV5-4 | TGTGCCAGCAGCTCACTAGGTTCCTCCTTCACAGATACGCAGTATTTT | CASSSLGSSFTDTQYF
13 | - | - | TRBJ2-2 | TRBV14 | TGTGCCAGCAGCCAGCACAGCACCGGGGAGCTGTTTTTT | CASSQHSTGELFF
13 | - | few | TRBJ2-7 | TRBV20-1 | TGCAGTGCCAGGGGGACTTCGAGGCACGAGCAGTACTTC | CSARGTSRHEQYF
18 | TRBD2 | - | TRBJ2-1 | TRBV6-2/TRBV6-3 | TGTGCCAGCAGTTATGGGGGACTAGCAACGGGTGGAGGCAATGAGCAGTTCTTC | CASSYGGLATGGGNEQFF
14 | - | - | TRBJ2-5 | TRBV29-1 | TGCAGCGTCGGACGCGGTGCTCGTGAAGAGACCCAGTACTTC | CSVGRGAREETQYF
17 | TRBD1 | - | TRBJ2-5 | TRBV4-2 | TGTGCCAGCAGCCAAGATTTGGGACAGGGAAATCAAGAGACCCAGTACTTC | CASSQDLGQGNQETQYF
12 | - | - | TRBJ2-3 | TRBV14 | TGTGCCAGCAGCCAAAATGGGGATACGCAGTATTTT | CASSQNGDTQYF
17 | - | few | TRBJ2-5 | TRBV30 | TGTGCCTGGAGTGTAGTTGGTGTAGGCCCCCGTCGGGAGACCCAGTACTTC | CAWSVVGVGPRRETQYF
14 | - | - | TRBJ1-1 | TRBV6-6 | TGTGCCAGCAGTTACTCGTCGGGGGAAACTGAAGCTTTCTTT | CASSYSSGETEAFF
14 | TRBD1 | - | TRBJ1-4 | TRBV29-1 | TGCAGCGTCGCCCCGACAGGGGGAGCGGAAAAACTGTTTTTT | CSVAPTGGAEKLFF
17 | - | - | TRBJ1-6 | TRBV20-1 | TGCAGTGCTAGAGATCGAAGTAAGAGCTCCTATAATTCACCCCTCCACTTT | CSARDRSKSSYNSPLHF
16 | TRBD2 | - | TRBJ2-3 | TRBV27 | TGTGCCAGCAGTTTGGAGCTAGCGGGAGGCACAGATACGCAGTATTTT | CASSLELAGGTDTQYF
15 | - | - | TRBJ1-5 | TRBV4-1 | TGCGCCAGCAGCCCCACCGGGCAGGGGTTCGAGCCCCAGCATTTT | CASSPTGQGFEPQHF
16 | TRBD1 | - | TRBJ2-4 | TRBV6-6 | TGTGCCAGCAGGAGCCTTGGTACAGGGGTTCTTGGTGAGCAGTACTTC | CASRSLGTGVLGEQYF
13 | - | - | TRBJ1-2 | TRBV6-5 | TGTGCCAGCAGTGACTCGAACAGCTATGGCTACACCTTC | CASSDSNSYGYTF
14 | - | once | TRBJ2-5 | TRBV7-2 | TGTGCCAGCACCCCAGACGGGGAACAAGAGACCCAGTACTTC | CASTPDGEQETQYF